This TCR beta chain was sequenced during a study of shared T cell receptors in the human thymus. J was trimmed by 4 bases and V by 2 bases; bases with no gene match: 10. Germline V gives CDR1 SGHNT, CDR2 YYREEE (reference sequence). CDR3 length equals 17 residues. Libraries were prepared by immunoSEQ multiplex PCR; TCRdb keeps only in-frame clonotypes and omits some of them. This table has more than 300,000 clones, approximately 95% appearing once. This clonotype originated in a human donor. Sequenced sample: thymocytes. V gene TRBV5-4 combines with J gene TRBJ2-2; 8 nucleotides agree with TRBD1. The CDR3 sequence is CASSLHPRTGSTGELFF. CDR3 DNA: TGTGCCAGCAGCTTACACCCCCGGACAGGGAGCACCGGGGAGCTGTTTTTT.